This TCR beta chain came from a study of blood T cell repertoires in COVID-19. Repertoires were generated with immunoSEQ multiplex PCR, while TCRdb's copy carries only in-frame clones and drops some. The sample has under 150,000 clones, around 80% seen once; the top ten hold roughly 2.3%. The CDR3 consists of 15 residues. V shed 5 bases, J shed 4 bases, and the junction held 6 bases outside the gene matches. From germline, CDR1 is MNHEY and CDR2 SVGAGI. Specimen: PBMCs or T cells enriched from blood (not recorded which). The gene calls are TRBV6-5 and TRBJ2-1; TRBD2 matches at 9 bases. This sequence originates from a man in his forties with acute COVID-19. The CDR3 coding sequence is TGTGCCAGCAGTATAGTAGCGGGGGAGTACAATGAGCAGTTCTTC. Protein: CASSIVAGEYNEQFF.